This T cell receptor beta chain is from a study of OX40 agonist ivuxolimab in advanced cancers. Study details: Intravenous ivuxolimab was administered to patients every 2 weeks at 0.01 to 10 mg/kg. Patients undergoing dose escalation presented with hepatocellular carcinoma, melanoma, renal cell or head and neck cancer. Points from the study as a whole: Certain nonresponders likewise exhibited a low normalized T-cell clonal expansion.

As regards this clone: What it binds is unknown.

Patients with autoimmune history or systemic immunosuppression were excluded. Sequencing was performed with immunoSEQ multiplex PCR; in TCRdb, only in-frame clones are kept and a portion is missing. The table includes under 110,000 clones, about nine tenths detected once. V lost 2 bases and J 6 bases, leaving 13 bases between the germline ends. Germline V gene sequence: CDR1 MNHEY, CDR2 SVGAGI. The CDR3 is 14 residues long. Sequenced here: CD4+ or CD8+ T cells sorted from blood, sampled in a trial of the OX40 agonist ivuxolimab. The gene calls are TRBV6-5 and TRBJ1-1; possible D gene TRBD1, 5 bases. The source is an adult with an advanced solid tumor such as melanoma, head and neck, liver or kidney cancer. CDR3 loop: CASSYESRGAEAFF. For the CDR3, the DNA is TGTGCCAGCAGTTACGAGTCGAGGGGCGCTGAAGCTTTCTTT.